A single sample is the source of the 19 T cell receptor beta chains below, sequenced in a study of high-grade serous ovarian cancer treatment subgroups (dated by TCRdb to the early 2020s). Tumor samples were obtained before definitive surgery or chemotherapy. Libraries were made using the immunoSEQ multiplex PCR assay. TCRdb obtained this table from immuneACCESS and retained in-frame rearrangements with V and J assigned. These tables miss some clones; where compared with another copy, unresolved V genes account for less than half of the shortfall, and the remainder is unexplained. The sample table records several thousand clones; 65% to 85% of these occur just once. Together, the top ten hold roughly 11% of the sample. Sequenced material: tumor tissue. The receptors were sampled from a human donor with high-grade serous ovarian cancer.

The rearrangement uses TRBV7-9 and TRBJ2-1; maybe TRBD2 (6 bases). Germline CDR1 reads SEHNR; CDR2 reads FQNEAQ (reference sequence). The CDR3 is 16 amino acids. V shed 1 base and J shed 8 bases, with 18 bases lying between them. The CDR3 DNA follows: TGTGCCAGCAGCTTAGGCGGGAAGCCGGGACTCTATGAGCAGTTCTTC. It translates to CASSLGGKPGLYEQFF. The whole variable domain, remainder taken from reference TRBV7-9 and TRBJ2-1, is DTGVSQNPRHKITKRGQNVTFRCDPISEHNRLYWYRQTLGQGPEFLTYFQNEAQLEKSRLLSDRFSAERPKGSFSTLEIQRTEQGDSAMYLCASSLGGKPGLYEQFFGPGTRLTVL.

V usage is TRBV19 and J usage is TRBJ2-1; possible D gene TRBD2, 7 bases. Germline-derived CDR1 and CDR2 are LNHDA and SQIVND (reference sequence). The CDR3 has 15 residues. V gave up 3 bases and J gave up 2 bases, with 11 bases separating them. CDR3 nucleotides: TGTGCCAGTAGTATTTACGGGGGGCCCTACAATGAGCAGTTCTTC. This gives the protein CASSIYGGPYNEQFF.

The J gene is TRBJ1-1, the V gene TRBV28; D gene ambiguous. Per germline, CDR1 MDHEN and CDR2 SYDVKM. This CDR3 spans 13 amino acids. Trimming stripped 5 bases from V and 2 bases from J, with 9 bases between. The CDR3 DNA reads TGTGCCAGCAGTCCCCCAGCAAACACTGAAGCTTTCTTT. Its translation is CASSPPANTEAFF.

This rearrangement joins TRBV4-2 to TRBJ2-5; tentatively, D is TRBD1 or TRBD2 (5 bases each). CDR3 length equals 15 residues. Germline assignment: CDR1 LGHNA and CDR2 YNFKEQ. Between the trimmed V and J ends, which lost 0 bases and 2 bases, there was a span of 10 bases. CDR3 in DNA: TGTGCCAGCAGCCAAGATGTGAGGGGTCAAGAGACCCAGTACTTC. Its protein product is CASSQDVRGQETQYF.

The chain carries TRBV27 and TRBJ2-7; D not certain. CDR1 is MNHEY, CDR2 SMNVEV, per germline (reference sequence). The CDR3 is made up of 12 amino acids. V was trimmed by 11 bases and J by 2 bases, leaving 13 bases between them. CDR3 sequence reads: CAGHAPAYEQYF. CDR3 nucleotide sequence: TGTGCCGGTCACGCTCCCGCCTACGAGCAGTACTTC.

V gene TRBV9 combines with J gene TRBJ2-3, with a tentative D call TRBD1 (5 bases). Trimming shortened V by 3 bases and J by 2 bases, and 16 bases separated the two germline ends. Germline values: CDR1 SGDLS, CDR2 YYNGEE. CDR3 size: 16 residues. The CDR3 region is CASSADSTRPTDTQYF. The CDR3 nucleotides read TGTGCCAGCAGCGCTGACAGCACGAGACCCACAGATACGCAGTATTTT. Supplemented by reference TRBV9 and TRBJ2-3, the full variable domain reads DSGVTQTPKHLITATGQRVTLRCSPRSGDLSVYWYQQSLDQGLQFLIQYYNGEERAKGNILERFSAQQFPDLHSELNLSSLELGDSALYFCASSADSTRPTDTQYFGPGTRLTVL.

The chain has TRBV6-6 and TRBJ1-4; D gene ambiguous. Germline V gene lookup returns CDR1 MNHNY and CDR2 SVGAGI (reference sequence). Trimming stripped 2 bases from V and 8 bases from J, with 15 bases between. The CDR3 extends over 15 amino acids. CDR3 sequence: CASSYPQRGSEKLFF. The CDR3, as DNA: TGTGCCAGCAGTTACCCTCAGCGAGGAAGCGAAAAACTGTTTTTT.

The chain recombines TRBV19 with TRBJ2-7; 12 bases align to TRBD1. This CDR3 spans 14 amino acids. Germline V lookup: CDR1 LNHDA, CDR2 SQIVND (reference sequence). V was pared by 3 bases and J by 4 bases, with 1 base of the junction left unmatched. The CDR3 DNA sequence: TGTGCCAGTAGTATGGGACAGGGGGCTTACGAGCAGTACTTC. It codes for CASSMGQGAYEQYF.

V is TRBV6-6 and J is TRBJ2-3; tentative D call: TRBD2 (5 bases). Germline CDR1 reads MNHNY; CDR2 reads SVGAGI (reference sequence). The length of the CDR3 is 14 residues. V was cut by 5 bases and J by 0 bases, with 9 bases left in between. The CDR3 spells CASSHRGSTDTQYF. The CDR3 bases are TGTGCCAGCAGTCATCGGGGAAGCACAGATACGCAGTATTTT.

The chain uses TRBV9 and TRBJ2-5; the D gene is possibly TRBD1 (6 bases). This CDR3 spans 13 amino acids. Trimming left V 3 bases short and J 4 bases short, with 10 bases between. The germline CDR1 and CDR2 sequences are SGDLS and YYNGEE. CDR3 sequence: CASSGTEGETQYF. In DNA, the CDR3 is TGTGCCAGCAGCGGGACAGAGGGAGAGACCCAGTACTTC.

The rearrangement uses TRBV27 and TRBJ2-1; D may be TRBD1 or TRBD2 (5 bases each). Germline CDR1 reads MNHEY; CDR2 reads SMNVEV (reference sequence). Trimming took off 4 bases at V and 2 bases at J, with 12 bases between the two ends. The CDR3 covers 15 residues. CDR3 sequence reads: CASSSGRFTYNEQFF. CDR3 DNA sequence: TGTGCCAGCAGTTCAGGGAGATTCACCTACAATGAGCAGTTCTTC.

The chain uses TRBV28 and TRBJ2-7; tentatively, D is TRBD1 (5 bases). The CDR3 is 14 amino acids. Trimming removed 4 bases at V and 0 bases at J, with 10 bases between. Germline CDR1 and CDR2: MDHEN and SYDVKM. The CDR3 nucleotides are TGTGCCAGCAGTTCGGTACAGGTCTCCTACGAGCAGTACTTC. It yields the protein CASSSVQVSYEQYF.

This chain links TRBV27 with TRBJ1-5; 7 bases are a match to TRBD1. Per the germline V gene, CDR1 is MNHEY and CDR2 is SMNVEV (reference sequence). V shed 7 bases, J shed 7 bases, and the junction held 10 bases outside the gene matches. The CDR3 sequence is 14 residues long. In DNA, the CDR3 is TGTGCCAGCATTCACTTCTCAGGGGGGCAGCCCCAGCATTTT. Its protein is CASIHFSGGQPQHF.

The chain has TRBV14 and TRBJ1-2; D unresolved. V shed 0 bases and J shed 5 bases, with 10 bases lying between them. The germline V gene encodes CDR1 SGHDN and CDR2 FVKESK. This CDR3 is built from 14 residues. The CDR3 region is CASSQDIGGYGYTF. The CDR3 DNA reads as TGTGCCAGCAGCCAAGATATCGGAGGATATGGCTACACCTTC.

This clone has a single count. The chain carries TRBV15 and TRBJ2-7; TRBD1 matches at 8 bases. The germline gives CDR1 LNHNV, CDR2 YYDKDF (reference sequence). V trimming: 0 bases; J trimming: 5 bases; junction bases outside the gene matches: 6. The CDR3 totals 15 residues. CDR3 coding DNA: TGTGCCACCAGCAGAGAATCCCAGGGGGCGAACGAGCAGTACTTC. This gives the protein CATSRESQGANEQYF.

This clone occurred a few times. This rearrangement joins TRBV19 to TRBJ2-7; D is perhaps TRBD2 (6 bases). Deletions cut 2 bases from V and 2 bases from J, with 16 bases between. In germline, CDR1 is LNHDA, CDR2 SQIVND (reference sequence). The CDR3 runs to 16 residues. The CDR3 protein is CASSIQGLPGAYEQYF. The CDR3 DNA follows: TGTGCCAGTAGTATACAAGGCCTACCGGGGGCCTACGAGCAGTACTTC.

CDR3 nucleotide sequence: TGTGCCAGCAGCCAAGAGTGGAGTTCTAACTATGGCTACACCTTC. This sequence encodes CASSQEWSSNYGYTF. The chain is built from TRBV4-2 and TRBJ1-2; no firm D call. CDR1 is LGHNA, CDR2 YNFKEQ, per germline. There are 15 residues in the CDR3. V lost 0 bases and J lost 0, with 8 bases in between.

The V gene is TRBV29-1, the J gene TRBJ1-3; no clear D gene. Per germline, CDR1 SQVTM and CDR2 ANQGSEA. CDR3 length: 14 residues. V lost 6 bases to trimming and J lost 4 bases, with 16 bases between them. The CDR3 sequence is CSVTESLSGNTIYF. The CDR3 DNA reads TGCAGCGTGACGGAGTCGCTATCGGGAAACACCATATATTTT.

The chain links TRBV4-1 to TRBJ2-5; D is perhaps TRBD2 (5 bases). Trimming took 5 bases from V and 5 from J, leaving 15 bases between them. Germline CDR1 and CDR2: MGHRA and YSYEKL. The length of the CDR3 is 14 residues. In DNA, the CDR3 is TGCGCCAGCAGCTACCTGGAGGCGTGGGAGACCCAGTACTTC. The encoded protein is CASSYLEAWETQYF.